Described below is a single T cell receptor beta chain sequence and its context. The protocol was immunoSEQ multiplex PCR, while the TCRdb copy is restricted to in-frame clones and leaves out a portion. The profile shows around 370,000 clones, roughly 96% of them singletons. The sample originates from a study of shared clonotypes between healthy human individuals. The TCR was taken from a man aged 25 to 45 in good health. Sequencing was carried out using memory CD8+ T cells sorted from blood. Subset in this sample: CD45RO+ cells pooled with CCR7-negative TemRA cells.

The CDR3 nucleotides read TGTGCCATCAGTACCCCCGGGACAGGGAGCACAGATACGCAGTATTTT. Translating gives CAISTPGTGSTDTQYF. J is TRBJ2-3 and V is TRBV10-3; 9 bases align to TRBD1. Losses at the gene ends were 5 bases for V and 0 bases for J; bases not matched to a gene: 6. The CDR3 totals 16 residues. Germline CDR1 reads ENHRY; CDR2 reads SYGVKD.